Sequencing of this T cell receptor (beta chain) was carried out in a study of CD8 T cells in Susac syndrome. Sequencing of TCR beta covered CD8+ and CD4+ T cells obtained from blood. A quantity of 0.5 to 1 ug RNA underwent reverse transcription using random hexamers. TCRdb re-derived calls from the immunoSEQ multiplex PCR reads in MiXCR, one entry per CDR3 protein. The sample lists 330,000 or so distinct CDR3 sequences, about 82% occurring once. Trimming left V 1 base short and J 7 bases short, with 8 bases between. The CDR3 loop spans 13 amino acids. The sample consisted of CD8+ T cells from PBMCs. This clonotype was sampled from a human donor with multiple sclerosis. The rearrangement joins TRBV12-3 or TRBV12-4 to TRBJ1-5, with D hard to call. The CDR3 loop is CASSLVESQPQHF. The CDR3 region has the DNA TGTGCCAGCAGTTTAGTAGAGAGCCAGCCCCAGCATTTT.